These 6 T cell receptor beta chains originate from one sample sequenced in a study of T cell clonotyping in hematopoietic cell transplantation. Time point meaning: recipient sample about 28 days before transplant, after cytoreduction. Only in-frame clones appear in the TCRdb table, and some are missing; sequencing was by immunoSEQ multiplex PCR. The repertoire holds about 80,000 clones, with about 95% as singletons. Sequencing was performed on peripheral blood mononuclear cells, taken before stem cell transplant. The source of these receptors is a woman aged 50 to 60 with acute myeloid leukemia. Some clones in this sample may be carry-over from other donors' samples.

The chain combines TRBV30 with TRBJ2-6; tentatively, D is TRBD1 (5 bases). Trimming cost V 3 bases and J 0 bases, with 9 bases left between them. The CDR3 has 15 amino acids. Germline V gene sequence: CDR1 GTSNPN, CDR2 SVGIG (reference sequence). The DNA of the CDR3 is TGTGCCTGGAGCCAGGGCTACTCTGGGGCCAACGTCCTGACTTTC. It codes for CAWSQGYSGANVLTF.

Written as DNA, the CDR3 is TGCAGTGCTAGAGCAAACACTGAAGCTTTCTTT. Protein: CSARANTEAFF. The chain couples TRBV20-1 to TRBJ1-1; D remains unclear. Germline-derived CDR1 and CDR2 are DFQATT and SNEGSKA (reference sequence). The CDR3 is made up of 11 amino acids. Trimming left V 1 base short and J 2 bases short, with 2 bases between.

The genes are TRBV6-5 and TRBJ1-3; maybe TRBD1 (6 bases). The germline CDR1 and CDR2 sequences are MNHEY and SVGAGI. The V gene lost 10 bases and the J gene lost 8 bases, with 21 bases spanning the gap. CDR3 size: 14 residues. This chain's CDR3 is CATKRGGSRDTIYF. The DNA for the CDR3 is TGTGCCACCAAAAGGGGGGGCTCCAGAGACACCATATATTTT.

This clone was observed once. The CDR3 protein is CAWSVDSNSGNTIYF. The CDR3, as DNA: TGTGCCTGGAGCGTCGACAGTAACTCTGGAAACACCATATATTTT. The gene calls are TRBV30 and TRBJ1-3; possible D gene TRBD1, 5 bases. Trimming took off 3 bases at V and 0 bases at J, with 12 bases between the two ends. CDR1 is GTSNPN, CDR2 SVGIG, per germline (reference sequence). The CDR3 length is 15 residues.

This chain links TRBV19 with TRBJ2-2, with 8 bases fitting TRBD1. This CDR3 has 15 residues. J was trimmed by 6 bases and V by 4 bases; bases with no gene match: 7. Germline CDR1 reads LNHDA; CDR2 reads SQIVND (reference sequence). The CDR3 spells CASSSSGGASGELFF. The DNA for the CDR3 is TGTGCCAGTAGTAGCTCAGGGGGCGCCTCCGGGGAGCTGTTTTTT.

This chain connects TRBV6-5 to TRBJ2-7; 12 bases map to TRBD2. Per the germline V gene, CDR1 is MNHEY and CDR2 is SVGAGI. The J segment lost 2 bases and the V segment lost 6 bases, leaving 5 bases of the junction unmatched. The CDR3 covers 15 residues. CDR3 amino acids: CASRSSGGATYEQYF. In nucleotides, the CDR3 is TGTGCCAGCAGATCTAGCGGGGGGGCAACCTACGAGCAGTACTTC.